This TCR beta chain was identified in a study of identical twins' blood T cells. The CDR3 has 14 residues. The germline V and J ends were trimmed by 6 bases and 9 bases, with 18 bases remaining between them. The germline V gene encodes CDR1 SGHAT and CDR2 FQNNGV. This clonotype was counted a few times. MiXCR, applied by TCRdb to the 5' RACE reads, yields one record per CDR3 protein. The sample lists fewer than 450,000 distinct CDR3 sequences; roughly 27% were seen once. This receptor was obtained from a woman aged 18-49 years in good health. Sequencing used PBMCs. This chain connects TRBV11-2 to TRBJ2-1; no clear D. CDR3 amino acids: CASSEPKGAGEQFF. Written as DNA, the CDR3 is TGTGCCAGCAGTGAACCAAAGGGTGCCGGTGAGCAGTTCTTC. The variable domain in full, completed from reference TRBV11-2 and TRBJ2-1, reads EAGVAQSPRYKIIEKRQSVAFWCNPISGHATLYWYQQILGQGPKLLIQFQNNGVVDDSQLPKDRFSAERLKGVDSTLKIQPAKLEDSAVYLCASSEPKGAGEQFFGPGTRLTVL.